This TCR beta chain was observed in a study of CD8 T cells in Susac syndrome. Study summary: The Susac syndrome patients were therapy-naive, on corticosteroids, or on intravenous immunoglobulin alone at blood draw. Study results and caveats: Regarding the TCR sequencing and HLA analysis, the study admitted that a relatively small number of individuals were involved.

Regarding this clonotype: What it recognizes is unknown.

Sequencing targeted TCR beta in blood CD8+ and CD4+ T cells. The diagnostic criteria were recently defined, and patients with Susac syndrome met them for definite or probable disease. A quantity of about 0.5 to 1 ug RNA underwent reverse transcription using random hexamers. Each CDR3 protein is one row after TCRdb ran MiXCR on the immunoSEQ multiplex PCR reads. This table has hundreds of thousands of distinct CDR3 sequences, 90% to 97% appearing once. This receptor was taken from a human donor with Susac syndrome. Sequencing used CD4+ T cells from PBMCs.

CDR3 in DNA: TGTGCCAGCAGCCACCGCTATGGCTACACCTTC. Translating it yields CASSHRYGYTF. The J gene is TRBJ1-2, the V gene TRBV3-1; D is ambiguous. Trimming removed 3 bases at V and 4 bases at J, with 3 bases between. Germline loops: CDR1 LGHDT, CDR2 YNNKEL (reference sequence). The CDR3 contains 11 residues.